This TCR beta chain was sequenced for a study of shared clonotypes between healthy human individuals. Sequenced by immunoSEQ multiplex PCR; TCRdb stores in-frame clones only, minus some. The sample holds about 1 million clones, roughly 70% seen once. The trim removed 7 bases at V and 4 bases at J, leaving 5 bases unmatched. CDR1 and CDR2 (germline): SQVTM, ANQGSEA. The CDR3 totals 12 residues. This sequence originates from a man between 18 and 29 years old in good health. The source material was memory CD4+ T cells sorted from blood. The subset denotes: CD45RA-negative fraction. The chain employs TRBV29-1 and TRBJ1-2; 8 positions match TRBD1. The CDR3 is CSDTGGSYGYTF. The DNA for the CDR3 is TGCAGCGACACAGGGGGAAGCTATGGCTACACCTTC.